This T cell receptor (beta chain) was captured in a study of blood T cells in healthy people across ages (dated by TCRdb to the mid-2010s). At the level of the whole study: In model experiments, roughly one uniquely barcoded TCR beta cDNA molecule per two T cells was captured by template switching. Age-related changes in TCR beta repertoire diversity were measured in the study by deep sequencing normalized with unique cDNA molecular identifiers. The donors were divided into four age groups: young (average approximately 16 years), middle-aged (about 39), aged (approximately 62) and long-lived (about 79). To avoid experimental bias, donors of different ages were spread randomly across the sequencing lanes. For two donors (one aged 18 to 30 and one aged 80 or older), the study analyzed two additional independent replicas of 1 million unique cDNA reads from the same blood draw.

Receptor amplification or capture employed 5' RACE. The sequencer was an Illumina HiSeq 2500. A second about 7 to 11 cycle PCR used a sample-barcoded 5' primer and a J-beta primer mix. A template-switch 5' adaptor carrying 12 random nucleotides introduced a unique molecular identifier onto each TCR beta cDNA molecule. At least 3 million CDR3-containing paired-end reads were obtained from each sample. First-strand cDNA was synthesized from all RNA with the Mint cDNA synthesis kit, primed by a TRBC-specific oligonucleotide. After uracil-DNA glycosylase treatment, a first 18-cycle PCR used universal primers M1SS and BC2_uni_R on all cDNA. On the study's bioinformatics: For normalization, 1 million high-quality reads, each with a distinct molecular identifier, were randomly selected from each sample. Instead of being binned into consensus sequences, reads with shared molecular identifiers were discarded. CDR3 identification, clonotype clustering and error correction used MiTCR with a Q25 quality threshold and the strictest error-elimination algorithm. A nonparametric unseen species model with Euler transformation was used to estimate a lower bound on total TCR beta diversity. Using fastp at Q25 and MiXCR, TCRdb reprocessed the public reads and kept productive beta chains. Under each unique CDR3 protein, matching rows form one entry showing the most common genes and DNA. TCRdb assigned the V and J calls; the authors' analysis was not used. This sample gives 1 million or so distinct CDR3 sequences in total; 40% to 50% of them show up just once. The ten largest clones take up approximately 17% of the sample.

What the work shows at the level of the full study, not this receptor alone: Because the CMV infection status of the donors was unknown, age-related changes in expanded clonotypes may potentially have been confounded. Since profiling was done on bulk unsorted PBMCs, naive and antigen-experienced compartments could not be conclusively compared. The percentage of naive T cells measured by flow cytometry correlated strongly with observed TCR beta diversity. Observed TCR beta diversity per million T cells fell roughly linearly with age, and a significant reduction was already apparent by age around 39. Compared with the aged group, the long-lived group had more naive CD4+ T cells, fewer expanded clones and increased TCR diversity, a pattern suggesting age selection. Estimates of total diversity from one million sequenced T cells were regarded as lower bounds and underestimates.

The 35 to 40 donors, aged roughly 6 to 100 years, were systemically healthy Caucasian individuals from Russia. Each donor gave 9.5 to 10 milliliters of peripheral blood, drawn into EDTA-treated Vacutainer tubes. Ficoll-Paque density-gradient centrifugation was used to isolate PBMCs, with at least 6 million per sample. Total RNA was extracted from PBMCs with Trizol reagent, with at least 5 micrograms obtained per sample. For every donor, an aliquot of PBMCs went through flow cytometry to measure the percentages of naive CD45RAhigh/CD27high T cells. The V end loses 5 bases and the J end loses 0 bases, and a stretch of 13 bases separates them. There are 15 amino acids in the CDR3, from cysteine to phenylalanine inclusive. Of all the DNA, just the CDR3 is kept, 45 bases in frame from base 1. CDR1 and CDR2 are drawn from the germline V gene: SNHLY, FYNNEI. As regards this clonotype: Its antigen specificity is not known. Base qualities are missing; no much larger clone stands one base away.

The sequence came from a woman aged 60-75 years in good health. This chain is built from TRBV2 and TRBJ1-2; no D gene is confidently identified. Sequenced input: blood. The CDR3 here reads CASSQDNQANYGYTF. The DNA sequence is as follows: TGTGCCAGCAGTCAGGATAACCAAGCTAACTATGGCTACACCTTC.